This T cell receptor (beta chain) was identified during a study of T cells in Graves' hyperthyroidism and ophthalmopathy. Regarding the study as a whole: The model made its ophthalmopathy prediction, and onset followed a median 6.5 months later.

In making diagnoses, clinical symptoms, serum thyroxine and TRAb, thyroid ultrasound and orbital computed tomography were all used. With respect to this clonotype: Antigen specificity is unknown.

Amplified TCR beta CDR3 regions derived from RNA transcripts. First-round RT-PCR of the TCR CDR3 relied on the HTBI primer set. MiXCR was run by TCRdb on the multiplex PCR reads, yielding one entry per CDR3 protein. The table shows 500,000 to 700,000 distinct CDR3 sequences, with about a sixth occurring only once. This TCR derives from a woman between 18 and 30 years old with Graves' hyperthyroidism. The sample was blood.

The CDR3 DNA is TGTGCCAGCAGTTTCGAACCCTTGGGGCAGAATTCACCCCTCCACTTT. Translating it yields CASSFEPLGQNSPLHF. This sequence joins TRBV6-5 and TRBJ1-6; D perhaps matches TRBD1 (5 bases). Germline-derived CDR1 and CDR2 are MNHEY and SVGAGI. The CDR3 extends over 16 amino acids. V was cut by 4 bases and J by 7 bases, with 17 bases left in between.